The rows below give T cell receptor beta chains drawn from one sample of a study of low-dose radiotherapy and immunotherapy resistance in tumors. TCRdb analysed the reads with MiXCR anew, one entry per CDR3 protein. The table shows approximately 90,000 distinct CDR3 sequences, with 9.4% occurring only once. The starting material was PBMCs, obtained before treatment. The origin of the receptors is a male donor with prostate cancer. CDR3s include the opening cysteine and the closing phenylalanine or tryptophan. The order of the fields is D gene, clone size, J gene, CDR3 length, V gene, CDR3 DNA, CDR3 protein. D genes are given only for firm matches. For some rows the clone size is stated as once, few or many, or as a class when expanded; others skip it.

d_call: TRBD2
clone_size: NA
j_call: TRBJ2-2
cdr3_length: 17
v_call: TRBV4-3
cdr3_nt: TGCGCCAGCAGCCAAGATTTGAGGACTAGCGGTTCCGGGGAGCTGTTTTTT
cdr3_aa: CASSQDLRTSGSGELFF

d_call: NA
clone_size: NA
j_call: TRBJ1-1
cdr3_length: 13
v_call: TRBV24-1
cdr3_nt: TGTGCCACCAGTGCCCAGAGGGGCACTGAAGCTTTCTTT
cdr3_aa: CATSAQRGTEAFF

d_call: TRBD2
clone_size: many
j_call: TRBJ2-1
cdr3_length: 15
v_call: TRBV11-2
cdr3_nt: TGTGCCAGCAGCTTCGGGACTAGGGACTACAATGAGCAGTTCTTC
cdr3_aa: CASSFGTRDYNEQFF

d_call: TRBD1
clone_size: many
j_call: TRBJ2-5
cdr3_length: 14
v_call: TRBV7-2
cdr3_nt: TGTGCCAGCAGCTCAAGACAGGGGTGGGAGACCCAGTACTTC
cdr3_aa: CASSSRQGWETQYF

d_call: NA
clone_size: many
j_call: TRBJ2-7
cdr3_length: 15
v_call: TRBV3-1
cdr3_nt: TGTGCCAGCAGCCAAGCACCCGGAGATCTCTACGAGCAGTACTTC
cdr3_aa: CASSQAPGDLYEQYF

d_call: TRBD2
clone_size: many
j_call: TRBJ2-1
cdr3_length: 14
v_call: TRBV5-1
cdr3_nt: TGCGCCAGCAGCCGCGGGAGAATAAACAATGAGCAGTTCTTC
cdr3_aa: CASSRGRINNEQFF

d_call: TRBD1
clone_size: many
j_call: TRBJ2-5
cdr3_length: 15
v_call: TRBV19
cdr3_nt: TGTGCCAGTAGTCTTCCGGGACAGGGGTGGGAGACCCAGTACTTC
cdr3_aa: CASSLPGQGWETQYF

d_call: TRBD2
clone_size: many
j_call: TRBJ2-1
cdr3_length: 15
v_call: TRBV3-1
cdr3_nt: TGTGCCAGCAGCCAGGGGACTAGCGGGAGGAGGGAGCAGTTCTTC
cdr3_aa: CASSQGTSGRREQFF

d_call: TRBD2
clone_size: many
j_call: TRBJ2-1
cdr3_length: 15
v_call: TRBV25-1
cdr3_nt: TGTGCCAGCAGTGAATATACGGGAGGAGGGAATGAGCAGTTCTTC
cdr3_aa: CASSEYTGGGNEQFF

d_call: NA
clone_size: few
j_call: TRBJ2-5
cdr3_length: 15
v_call: TRBV25-1
cdr3_nt: TGTGCCAGCAGTGATTACCAGGGAGGCATGGAGACCCAGTACTTC
cdr3_aa: CASSDYQGGMETQYF

d_call: NA
clone_size: many
j_call: TRBJ2-1
cdr3_length: 15
v_call: TRBV19
cdr3_nt: TGTGCCAGTAGTATCGTGGGAGGCCTTGACAATGAGCAGTTCTTC
cdr3_aa: CASSIVGGLDNEQFF